The present TCR beta chain was sequenced within a study of T cell changes during pregnancy in multiple sclerosis. Data came from immunoSEQ multiplex PCR; TCRdb stores just in-frame clones and leaves some out. The table has 40,000 to 60,000 clones, more than 80% seen once. With V trimmed by 3 bases and J by 3 bases, 6 bases remained unmatched. The CDR3 extends over 15 amino acids. Germline V gene data show CDR1 as SGHKS and CDR2 as YYEKEE (reference sequence). This TCR derives from a female donor with multiple sclerosis, enrolled in a pregnancy study. The sequencing here drew on CD4+ T cells from peripheral blood mononuclear cells, taken before pregnancy. The V call is TRBV5-5, the J call TRBJ2-3; 8 bases align to TRBD2. DNA of the CDR3: TGTGCCAGCAGCTCCAGCGGGAGTGGGACAGATACGCAGTATTTT. Residues: CASSSSGSGTDTQYF. Combining the CDR3 with reference TRBV5-5 and TRBJ2-3 gives the whole variable domain DAGVTQSPTHLIKTRGQQVTLRCSPISGHKSVSWYQQVLGQGPQFIFQYYEKEERGRGNFPDRFSARQFPNYSSELNVNALLLGDSALYLCASSSSGSGTDTQYFGPGTRLTVL.